The clone carrying this T cell receptor beta chain was picked up a small number of times. Its cognate antigen is unknown. Presence of unique molecular identifiers characterized the TCR beta cDNA libraries. TCRdb re-called the PCR reads through MiXCR, storing one row per CDR3 protein. The table shows roughly 200,000 distinct CDR3 sequences, with 29% occurring only once. This sample is part of a study of post-analysis software for immune sequencing data. Study-wide results and caveats: Relative to controls, patients had several TRBV segments at higher frequency, with TRBV5-6, TRBV5-1 and TRBV20-1 among these.

Trimming shortened V by 2 bases and J by 8 bases, and 9 bases separated the two germline ends. Germline lookup yields CDR1 SQVTM and CDR2 ANQGSEA. The CDR3 runs to 11 residues. Sequencing used blood. The chain has TRBV29-1 and TRBJ1-1, with D uncertain. The receptor comes from a girl between 2 and 17 years old with multiple sclerosis. The CDR3 loop reads CSVEPAGEAFF. In nucleotides, the CDR3 is TGCAGCGTTGAACCCGCGGGAGAAGCTTTCTTT.